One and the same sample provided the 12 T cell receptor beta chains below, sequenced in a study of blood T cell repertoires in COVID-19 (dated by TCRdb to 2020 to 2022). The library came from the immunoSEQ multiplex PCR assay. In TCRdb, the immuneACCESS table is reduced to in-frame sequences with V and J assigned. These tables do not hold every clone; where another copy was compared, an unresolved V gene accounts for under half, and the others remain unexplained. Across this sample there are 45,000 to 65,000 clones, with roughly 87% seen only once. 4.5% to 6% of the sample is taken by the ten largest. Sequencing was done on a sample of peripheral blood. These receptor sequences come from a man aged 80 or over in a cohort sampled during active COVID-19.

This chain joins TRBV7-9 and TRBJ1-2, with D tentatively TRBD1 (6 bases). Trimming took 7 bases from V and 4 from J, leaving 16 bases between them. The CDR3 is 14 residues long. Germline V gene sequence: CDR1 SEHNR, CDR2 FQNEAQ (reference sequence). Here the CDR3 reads CASKNSGTPYGYTF. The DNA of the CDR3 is TGTGCCAGCAAGAACTCGGGGACACCCTATGGCTACACCTTC.

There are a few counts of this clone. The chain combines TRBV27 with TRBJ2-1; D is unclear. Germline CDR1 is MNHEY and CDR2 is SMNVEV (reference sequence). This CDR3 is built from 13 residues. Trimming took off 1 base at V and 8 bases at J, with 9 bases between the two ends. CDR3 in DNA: TGTGCCAGCAGTTTATTAAGAACGGATGAGCAGTTCTTC. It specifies CASSLLRTDEQFF.

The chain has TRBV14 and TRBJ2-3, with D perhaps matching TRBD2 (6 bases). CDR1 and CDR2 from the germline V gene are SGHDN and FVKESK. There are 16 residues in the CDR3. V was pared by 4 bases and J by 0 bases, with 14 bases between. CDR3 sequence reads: CASSPRRGSSTDTQYF. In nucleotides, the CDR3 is TGTGCCAGCAGCCCACGGAGGGGCTCTAGCACAGATACGCAGTATTTT.

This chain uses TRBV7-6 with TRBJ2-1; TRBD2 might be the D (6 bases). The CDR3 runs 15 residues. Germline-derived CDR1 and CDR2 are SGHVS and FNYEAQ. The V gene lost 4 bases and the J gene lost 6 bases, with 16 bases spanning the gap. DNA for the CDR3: TGTGCCAGCAGCTCAGAGACTAGGGAGAGCAATGAGCAGTTCTTC. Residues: CASSSETRESNEQFF.

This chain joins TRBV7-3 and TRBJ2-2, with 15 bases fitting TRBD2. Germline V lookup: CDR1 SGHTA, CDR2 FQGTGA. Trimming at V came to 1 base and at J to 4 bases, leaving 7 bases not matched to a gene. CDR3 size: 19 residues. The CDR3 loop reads CASSLRVGLAGGGTGELFF. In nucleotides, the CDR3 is TGTGCCAGCAGCTTAAGGGTGGGACTAGCGGGAGGCGGCACCGGGGAGCTGTTTTTT.

The CDR3 reads CASSYNRGLDGYTF. Here the CDR3 DNA reads TGTGCCAGCAGTTACAACAGGGGGCTCGATGGCTACACCTTC. This chain joins TRBV27 and TRBJ1-2; 9 bases match TRBD1. V was pared by 4 bases and J by 6 bases, with 6 bases of the junction left unmatched. Germline CDR1 MNHEY, CDR2 SMNVEV (reference sequence). The CDR3 covers 14 residues.

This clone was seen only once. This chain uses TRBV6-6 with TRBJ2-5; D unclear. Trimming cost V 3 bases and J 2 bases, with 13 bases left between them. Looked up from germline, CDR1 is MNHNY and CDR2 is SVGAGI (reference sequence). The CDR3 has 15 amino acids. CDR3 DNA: TGTGCCAGCAGTTATCGCGACTTAAATCAAGAGACCCAGTACTTC. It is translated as CASSYRDLNQETQYF.

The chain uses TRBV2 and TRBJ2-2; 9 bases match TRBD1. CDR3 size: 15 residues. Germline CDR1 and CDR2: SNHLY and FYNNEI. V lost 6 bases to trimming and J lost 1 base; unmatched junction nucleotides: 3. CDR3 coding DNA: TGTGCCAGCAGGACAGGGGGGTTGAACACCGGGGAGCTGTTTTTT. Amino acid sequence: CASRTGGLNTGELFF.

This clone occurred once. The CDR3 sequence is CAWTLSGGGHEQYF. CDR3 nucleotides: TGTGCCTGGACTCTCAGCGGGGGAGGCCACGAGCAGTACTTC. J is TRBJ2-7 and V is TRBV30; TRBD2 aligns across 8 bases. Germline CDR1 and CDR2: GTSNPN and SVGIG (reference sequence). The CDR3 is 14 amino acids. J lost 5 bases, V lost 4 bases, and 10 bases had no gene match.

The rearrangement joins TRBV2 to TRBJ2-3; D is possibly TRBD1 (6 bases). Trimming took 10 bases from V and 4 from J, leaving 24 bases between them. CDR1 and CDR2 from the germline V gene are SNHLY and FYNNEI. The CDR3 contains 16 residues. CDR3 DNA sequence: TGTGCCACCAGGGGACACATTATCAATTTCGCAGATACGCAGTATTTT. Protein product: CATRGHIINFADTQYF.

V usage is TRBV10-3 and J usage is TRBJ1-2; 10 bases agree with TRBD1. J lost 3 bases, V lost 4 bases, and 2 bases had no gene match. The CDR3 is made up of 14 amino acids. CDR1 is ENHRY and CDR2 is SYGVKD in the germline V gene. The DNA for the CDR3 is TGTGCCATCAGTGCGACAGGGGGCGACTATGGCTACACCTTC. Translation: CAISATGGDYGYTF.

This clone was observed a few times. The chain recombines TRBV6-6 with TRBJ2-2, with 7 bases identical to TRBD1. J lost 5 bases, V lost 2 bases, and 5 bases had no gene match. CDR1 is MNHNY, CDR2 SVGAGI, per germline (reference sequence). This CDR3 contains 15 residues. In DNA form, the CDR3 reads TGTGCCAGCAGTTACGCGACAGGGCGGACCGGGGAGCTGTTTTTT. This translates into CASSYATGRTGELFF.